The present T cell receptor beta chain was sequenced within a study of T cells after yellow fever vaccination. General study results and limits: In post-booster samples, most primary-vaccination clones reappeared (just under 98% CD4, approximately 91% CD8).

This clonotype was found many times. What it recognizes is unknown. TCRdb reprocessed the 5' RACE reads via MiXCR and lists one record per CDR3 protein. The sample consists of 180,000 or so distinct CDR3 sequences, approximately 9.9% of them appearing once. The CDR3 consists of 15 residues. Trimming removed 2 bases at V and 3 bases at J, with 10 bases between. Germline CDR1 and CDR2: MRHNA and SNTAGT. The TCR comes from a man aged 18 to 30 who received the YFV17D yellow fever vaccine. The chain employs TRBV6-4 and TRBJ2-2, with D hard to call. Sequenced here: CD8+ T cells sorted from PBMCs, sampled 15 days after the yellow fever booster vaccination. CDR3 loop: CASSDGVSDTGELFF. DNA of the CDR3: TGTGCCAGCAGTGACGGGGTATCGGACACCGGGGAGCTGTTTTTT.